Given below is one TCR beta chain in context. This receptor's antigen is unknown. No much larger clone exists at a distance of one base, and base qualities are not known. The record originates from a study of blood T cell repertoires in COVID-19 (dated by TCRdb to 2020 to 2022). For the study in its entirety: Samples covering the acute and convalescent phases of COVID-19 were provided by collaborators in the United States, Italy and Spain. The dataset comprised deeply sampled blood TCRbeta repertoires from subjects exposed to, actively infected with, or recovered from COVID-19. Samples came from the ongoing ImmuneRACE study (first 160 participants) plus 1,254 subjects from 6 global collaborators. Where HLA class I and class II types were available, the types were taken from metadata supplied by the sample provider, not from assay-based typing. Sample metadata almost always included a de-identified subject ID, COVID-19 status, age in years and sex. A freely available public database, intended as a resource for researchers studying the immune response to SARS-CoV-2, is where the repertoires were released. The material from the prospective study consisted of cDNA or gDNA derived from T cells, B-cell-depleted T cells, or PBMCs.

What the study reported, not specific to this receptor: The amount of clinical and demographic metadata varied by source and participant and was provided uncurated.

TCRbeta CDR3 regions were amplified from genomic DNA using the immunoSEQ Assay, a bias-controlled multiplex PCR. Processing in the source paper ran as follows. Nucleated cell counts per sample were estimated from amplification of reference gene primers within the assay. To quantify the absolute abundance of each unique TCRbeta CDR3 rearrangement, sequence reads were collapsed and filtered. For each sample, productive Simpson clonality was calculated by taking the square root of Simpson's diversity index across productive rearrangements. In its TCRdb copy, this immuneACCESS table keeps in-frame sequences only and misses some clones. Where compared with another copy, unresolved V genes explain less than half of these, and the others have no known cause. V and J calls and clone size are given by that table; D and trimming were obtained from the DNA. The sample profile shows 200,000 or so clones; around 80% of them were found once. The ten largest clones represent 10% to 13% of the sample.

In Seattle, one collaborating source enrolled patients while the infection was active and tracked those patients longitudinally over the course of disease. The collaborating institutions used their own protocols to collect whole blood in K2EDTA tubes. For TCRbeta analysis, collaborators shipped samples as frozen whole blood, isolated PBMCs, or DNA extracted from either of those sample types. The clonotype originates from a woman of 80 years or more with COVID-19, enrolled during active disease. The specimen sequenced was peripheral blood.

The sequenced DNA: TGTGCCAGCAGCTTGGGACAGCGAGAGACCCAGTACTTC. This encodes CASSLGQRETQYF. The sequence joins TRBV5-4 to TRBJ2-5; TRBD1 is perhaps the D gene, given 5 matching bases. CDR1 and CDR2 (SGHNT, YYREEE) derive from the germline V gene (reference sequence). Trimming costs V 0 bases and J 4 bases, and their ends lie 7 bases apart. Inclusive of the bounding cysteine and phenylalanine, the CDR3 is 13 residues long. The retained sequence is limited to the CDR3, 39 bases, with the frame set at the first base. Joined to the reference TRBV5-4 and TRBJ2-5 proteins, this CDR3 gives the full variable domain: ETGVTQSPTHLIKTRGQQVTLRCSSQSGHNTVSWYQQALGQGPQFIFQYYREEENGRGNFPPRFSGLQFPNYSSELNVNALELDDSALYLCASSLGQRETQYFGPGTRLLVL.